This T cell receptor (beta chain) was identified during a study of human thymus T cells. This table comes from immunoSEQ multiplex PCR, and its TCRdb copy is limited to in-frame clones, with some not included. The table shows roughly 130,000 clones, with about 94% occurring only once. In this sample, this clone turned up once. Surgeons resected thymus tissue during corrective heart surgery. The CDR3 contains 15 residues. The trim removed 10 bases at V and 0 bases at J, leaving 9 bases unmatched. Per the germline V gene, CDR1 is MNHEY and CDR2 is SVGAGI. The chain links TRBV6-5 to TRBJ2-1, with 7 bases fitting TRBD1. Material for sequencing was thymus tissue. The TCR originated in a boy less than two years old with a congenital heart defect but otherwise immunologically healthy. The CDR3 sequence: CATRLGDSSYNEQFF. The CDR3, as DNA: TGTGCCACCCGACTGGGGGACAGCTCCTACAATGAGCAGTTCTTC.